This entry lists 14 T cell receptor beta chains sequenced from one sample in a study of T cell responses to AZD1222 COVID-19 vaccine. Assay: immunoSEQ multiplex PCR; the TCRdb copy retains only in-frame clones and omits some. The repertoire has 150,000 to 200,000 clones, about 92% of them found once; the top ten carry 2.3%. This sample comprised peripheral blood, obtained on day 0 of AZD1222 vaccination. These receptors all stem from an adult in good health.

V and J are TRBV5-1 and TRBJ1-1; TRBD1 matches 7 bases. The CDR3 runs to 15 residues. Unmatched junction bases numbered 6, after V lost 0 bases and J lost 4 bases. Germline CDR1 is SGHRS and CDR2 is YFSETQ. DNA for the CDR3: TGCGCCAGCAGCTTGGATTCAGGGGGAATCACTGAAGCTTTCTTT. Translation: CASSLDSGGITEAFF. Full variable domain (remainder filled in from reference TRBV5-1 and TRBJ1-1): KAGVTQTPRYLIKTRGQQVTLSCSPISGHRSVSWYQQTPGQGLQFLFEYFSETQRNKGNFPGRFSGRQFSNSRSEMNVSTLELGDSALYLCASSLDSGGITEAFFGQGTRLTVV.

A few counts support this clone. The genes are TRBV7-9 and TRBJ2-1, with 11 bases fitting TRBD2. Germline V gives CDR1 SEHNR, CDR2 FQNEAQ (reference sequence). CDR3 length equals 17 residues. Trimming took 5 bases from V and 0 from J; bases not matched to a gene: 6. CDR3 sequence: CASSQGTSGYSYNEQFF. The CDR3, as DNA: TGTGCCAGCAGCCAAGGGACTAGCGGTTACTCCTACAATGAGCAGTTCTTC.

The CDR3 nucleotides are TGTGCCAGCTCACCACAGGGGTACCAAGAGACCCAGTACTTC. It is translated as CASSPQGYQETQYF. V gene TRBV18 combines with J gene TRBJ2-5; D possibly corresponds to TRBD1 (5 bases). With 1 base removed from V and 0 bases from J, the gap between germline ends came to 6 bases. The germline V gene encodes CDR1 KGHSH and CDR2 LQKENI. The CDR3 consists of 14 residues.

V is TRBV7-9 and J is TRBJ2-3; TRBD1 aligns across 10 bases. The ends lost 4 bases at V and 4 bases at J; junction bases unmatched: 8. In germline, CDR1 is SEHNR, CDR2 FQNEAQ (reference sequence). The CDR3 is 16 amino acids. The DNA of the CDR3 is TGTGCCAGCAGCTCACTGACAGGGGGCGCGGCAGATACGCAGTATTTT. The encoded protein is CASSSLTGGAADTQYF. The full variable domain, in which reference TRBV7-9 and TRBJ2-3 provide the parts outside the CDR3, is DTGVSQNPRHKITKRGQNVTFRCDPISEHNRLYWYRQTLGQGPEFLTYFQNEAQLEKSRLLSDRFSAERPKGSFSTLEIQRTEQGDSAMYLCASSSLTGGAADTQYFGPGTRLTVL.

The V gene is TRBV10-3, the J gene TRBJ2-3, with 13 bases fitting TRBD2. Germline trimming cut 5 bases from V and 2 bases from J; bases unmatched to any gene: 7. Germline V gene data show CDR1 as ENHRY and CDR2 as SYGVKD. The CDR3 length is 17 residues. The CDR3 DNA is TGTGCCATCAGTCCCCGGGGACTAGCGGGACCCACAGATACGCAGTATTTT. Amino acids: CAISPRGLAGPTDTQYF.

The genes are TRBV6-1 and TRBJ2-3, with D perhaps assigned TRBD1 or TRBD2 (5 bases each). The V end lost 4 bases, the J end lost 0 bases, and 14 bases lay between the germline ends. Germline CDR1 and CDR2: MNHNS and SASEGT. The CDR3 has 16 amino acids. The CDR3, as DNA: TGTGCCAGCAGTGCGGGACCCACACCTAGCACAGATACGCAGTATTTT. Translated: CASSAGPTPSTDTQYF.

In this sample, this clone turned up once. The CDR3 sequence: CASSLGGTGGLPLHF. CDR3 nucleotides: TGTGCCAGCAGCTTGGGCGGGACAGGGGGCTTACCCCTCCACTTT. The J gene is TRBJ1-6, the V gene TRBV11-2, with 12 positions matching TRBD1. V lost 3 bases, J lost 12 bases, and 6 bases stayed unmatched. Per the germline V gene, CDR1 is SGHAT and CDR2 is FQNNGV. This CDR3 has 15 amino acids.

The gene calls are TRBV7-9 and TRBJ2-1, with TRBD2 matching over 9 bases. CDR3 length: 16 residues. With V trimmed by 5 bases and J by 0 bases, 5 bases remained unmatched. The germline gives CDR1 SEHNR, CDR2 FQNEAQ (reference sequence). The CDR3 DNA follows: TGTGCCAGCAGCAAGACTAGCGGTCGCTCCTACAATGAGCAGTTCTTC. Its protein product is CASSKTSGRSYNEQFF.

The chain joins TRBV5-1 to TRBJ1-1; 9 bases map to TRBD1. The CDR3 length is 15 residues. Germline CDR1 is SGHRS and CDR2 is YFSETQ. J was trimmed by 5 bases and V by 2 bases; bases with no gene match: 7. The CDR3 reads CASSFYRGQGTEAFF. The CDR3 DNA follows: TGCGCCAGCAGCTTCTACAGGGGGCAGGGAACTGAAGCTTTCTTT.

The gene calls are TRBV19 and TRBJ2-1; 7 bases match TRBD2. The V gene end was trimmed by 7 bases and the J gene end by 6 bases; junction bases not matched to a gene: 12. Germline V gene data show CDR1 as LNHDA and CDR2 as SQIVND (reference sequence). CDR3 length: 15 residues. The CDR3 region is CASTRLGGSGNEQFF. The CDR3 nucleotides read TGTGCCAGTACCCGCCTAGGCGGGAGTGGCAATGAGCAGTTCTTC.

The rearrangement joins TRBV5-1 to TRBJ1-2, with D perhaps TRBD1 (6 bases). In germline, CDR1 is SGHRS, CDR2 YFSETQ. Trimming took 4 bases from V and 6 from J, leaving 13 bases between them. The CDR3 extends over 13 amino acids. The CDR3 DNA is TGCGCCAGCAGCGTCGGGGGCGGGGATGGCTACACCTTC. This codes for CASSVGGGDGYTF.

CDR3 nucleotide sequence: TGTGCCAGCAGCCAAGCGACAGCTAACTCTGGAAACACCATATATTTT. Its protein is CASSQATANSGNTIYF. This chain connects TRBV14 to TRBJ1-3; a possible D gene is TRBD1 (5 bases). Trimming stripped 1 base from V and 0 bases from J, with 10 bases between. This CDR3 spans 16 amino acids. The germline V gene has CDR1 SGHDN and CDR2 FVKESK.

The rearrangement uses TRBV19 and TRBJ2-3; 8 bases match TRBD2. Germline CDR1 and CDR2: LNHDA and SQIVND (reference sequence). V lost 6 bases, J lost 3 bases, and 5 bases stayed unmatched. The CDR3 is 14 amino acids. CDR3 in DNA: TGTGCCAGTAGCGAGCGGGGGAGGACAGATACGCAGTATTTT. It yields the protein CASSERGRTDTQYF.

The table lists this clone with a count of one. This chain joins TRBV18 and TRBJ1-3; 7 nucleotides match TRBD1. This CDR3 has 15 residues. V shed 3 bases, J shed 4 bases, and the junction held 6 bases outside the gene matches. Germline CDR1 KGHSH, CDR2 LQKENI. Written as DNA, the CDR3 is TGTGCCAGCTCACCTAACAGGGGACCCGGAAACACCATATATTTT. Its protein is CASSPNRGPGNTIYF.